This T cell receptor (beta chain) emerged from a study of PD-L1 blockade in urothelial cancer. Study background: Of approximately 29 patients, about 25 were males with bladder-origin urothelial cancer. Timepoints chosen for blood analysis were 3 weeks (second dose) and 6 weeks after treatment start. Reported median T cell count for blood samples was over 110,000.

Profiling relied on immunoSEQ multiplex PCR, and the TCRdb table lists in-frame clones only, not all of them. The data contain about 76,000 clones, approximately 89% of them seen just once; the ten biggest clones take up 0.87%. This sample's time point: peripheral blood 6 weeks after treatment start. Locally advanced or metastatic urothelial carcinoma affected the patients. Germline CDR1 SNHLY, CDR2 FYNNEI. The CDR3 has 16 residues. Trimming shortened V by 3 bases and J by 7 bases, and 18 bases separated the two germline ends. J is TRBJ2-2 and V is TRBV2, with a tentative D call TRBD2 (5 bases). Sequenced here: PBMCs, sampled around atezolizumab (anti-PD-L1) treatment. This clonotype was sampled from an elderly woman with urothelial cancer. The CDR3 sequence: CASSEDFSRLGGELFF. CDR3 bases: TGTGCCAGCAGTGAGGACTTCAGTCGATTGGGCGGGGAGCTGTTTTTT.